The 10 T cell receptor beta chains below come from one sample, sequenced in a study of cytomegalovirus exposure and HLA in healthy donors. PCR primers comprised 60 Vbeta and 13 Jbeta primers. Sequencing used immunoSEQ multiplex PCR; TCRdb keeps in-frame clones, though not all of them. The sample has roughly 230,000 clones, 80% to 90% seen once; the top ten hold about 0.25%. The sample consisted of PBMCs. The receptor source for this set is a girl aged 2-9 years in good health and CMV-seronegative.

The rearrangement joins TRBV2 to TRBJ1-1, with no clear D. This CDR3 comprises 12 residues. Trimming took 7 bases from V and 1 from J, leaving 7 bases between them. The germline V gene encodes CDR1 SNHLY and CDR2 FYNNEI. Written as DNA, the CDR3 is TGTGCCAGCACCATCAGGAACACTGAAGCTTTCTTT. Translation: CASTIRNTEAFF. Drawing the rest from reference TRBV2 and TRBJ1-1, the complete variable domain is EPEVTQTPSHQVTQMGQEVILRCVPISNHLYFYWYRQILGQKVEFLVSFYNNEISEKSEIFDDQFSVERPDGSNFTLKIRSTKLEDSAMYFCASTIRNTEAFFGQGTRLTVV.

The J gene is TRBJ1-6, the V gene TRBV7-2; perhaps TRBD1 as D (6 bases). V was clipped by 2 bases and J by 8 bases, with 7 bases between them. The CDR3 length is 13 residues. The germline CDR1 and CDR2 sequences are SGHTA and FQGNSA. DNA for the CDR3: TGTGCCAGCAGCTTACAGGGGTATTCACCCCTCCACTTT. Amino acid sequence: CASSLQGYSPLHF. Full variable domain (rest looked up from reference TRBV7-2 and TRBJ1-6): GAGVSQSPSNKVTEKGKDVELRCDPISGHTALYWYRQSLGQGLEFLIYFQGNSAPDKSGLPSDRFSAERTGGSVSTLTIQRTQQEDSAVYLCASSLQGYSPLHFGNGTRLTVT.

About this clone itself: Given the absence of the conserved phenylalanine or tryptophan at the CDR3 end, a read error is likely. This chain joins TRBV14 and TRBJ2-7; 7 bases agree with TRBD1. The CDR3 runs to 15 residues. The germline V gene has CDR1 SGHDN and CDR2 FVKESK. The trim removed 0 bases at V and 9 bases at J, leaving 11 bases unmatched. Here the CDR3 DNA reads TGTGCCAGCAGCCAAGAGGGGCGGACAGGTCGGGTGCAGTACCTC. This gives the protein CASSQEGRTGRVQYL.

V gene TRBV4-1 combines with J gene TRBJ1-3; D might be TRBD1 (5 bases). With 3 bases removed from V and 0 bases from J, the gap between germline ends came to 15 bases. The germline gives CDR1 MGHRA, CDR2 YSYEKL. There are 17 residues in the CDR3. The CDR3 nucleotides are TGCGCCAGCAGCCACACTCTGACAGCTAACTCTGGAAACACCATATATTTT. This translates into CASSHTLTANSGNTIYF.

This clone was picked up one time. V is TRBV4-1 and J is TRBJ2-7; TRBD2 aligns across 12 bases. V was pared by 3 bases and J by 3 bases, with 9 bases of the junction left unmatched. The germline gives CDR1 MGHRA, CDR2 YSYEKL. This CDR3 spans 17 amino acids. CDR3 loop: CASSHSFRLAGVYEQYF. DNA of the CDR3: TGCGCCAGCAGCCATTCCTTCCGACTAGCGGGGGTCTACGAGCAGTACTTC.

The chain recombines TRBV9 with TRBJ2-7; TRBD1 aligns across 10 bases. This CDR3 contains 16 residues. From germline, CDR1 is SGDLS and CDR2 YYNGEE. V dropped 3 bases and J dropped 1; count of bases not matched to a gene: 7. The CDR3 nucleotides are TGTGCCAGCAGCGCCGGGCGGACAGGGGGATCCTACGAGCAGTACTTC. Amino acid sequence: CASSAGRTGGSYEQYF.

The chain combines TRBV7-8 with TRBJ1-4; 7 nucleotides agree with TRBD1. Trimming cost V 6 bases and J 8 bases; bases outside gene matches: 12. This CDR3 spans 15 amino acids. CDR1 is SGHVS and CDR2 is FQNEAQ in the germline V gene. CDR3 bases: TGTGCCAGCAGTCCCCCGGCCAGGGGGGCGGAAAAACTGTTTTTT. The encoded protein is CASSPPARGAEKLFF.

The chain links TRBV25-1 to TRBJ2-3; unclear D gene. There are 16 residues in the CDR3. Germline V CDR1 and CDR2: MGHDK, SYGVNS. The V and J ends lost 0 bases and 0 bases respectively, with 10 bases between them. The CDR3 DNA follows: TGTGCCAGCAGTGAATACGGCGGCCGAAGCACAGATACGCAGTATTTT. Amino acids: CASSEYGGRSTDTQYF.

This chain joins TRBV7-3 and TRBJ2-3, with 9 nucleotides matching TRBD2. Germline loops: CDR1 SGHTA, CDR2 FQGTGA. V trimming: 5 bases; J trimming: 0 bases; junction bases outside the gene matches: 15. The CDR3 length is 19 residues. Here the CDR3 reads CASSISLAGAFTSTDTQYF. CDR3 bases: TGTGCCAGCAGCATTTCCTTAGCGGGGGCGTTCACTAGCACAGATACGCAGTATTTT.

The chain couples TRBV29-1 to TRBJ2-7; 7 bases are a match to TRBD1. Germline trimming cut 2 bases from V and 3 bases from J; bases unmatched to any gene: 10. The CDR3 extends over 15 amino acids. Germline CDR1 is SQVTM and CDR2 is ANQGSEA. CDR3: CSVENPTGRDYEQYF. The CDR3 DNA follows: TGCAGCGTTGAAAATCCGACAGGGCGAGACTACGAGCAGTACTTC.